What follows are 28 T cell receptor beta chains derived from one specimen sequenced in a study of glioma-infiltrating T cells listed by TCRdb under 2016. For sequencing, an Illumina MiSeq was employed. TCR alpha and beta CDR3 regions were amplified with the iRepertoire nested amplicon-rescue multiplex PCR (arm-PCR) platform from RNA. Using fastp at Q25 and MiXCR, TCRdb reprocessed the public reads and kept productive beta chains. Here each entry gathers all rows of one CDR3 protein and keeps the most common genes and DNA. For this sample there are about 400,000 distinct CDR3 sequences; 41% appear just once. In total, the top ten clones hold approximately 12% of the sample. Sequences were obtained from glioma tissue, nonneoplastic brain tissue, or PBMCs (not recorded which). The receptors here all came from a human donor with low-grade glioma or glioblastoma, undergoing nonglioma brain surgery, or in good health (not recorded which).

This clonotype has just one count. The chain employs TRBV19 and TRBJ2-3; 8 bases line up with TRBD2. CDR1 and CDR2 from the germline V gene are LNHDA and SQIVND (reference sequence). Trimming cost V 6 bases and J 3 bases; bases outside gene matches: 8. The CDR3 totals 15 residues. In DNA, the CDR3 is TGTGCCAGTAGACGGGGAATAGCGGGAACAGATACGCAGTATTTT. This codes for CASRRGIAGTDTQYF.

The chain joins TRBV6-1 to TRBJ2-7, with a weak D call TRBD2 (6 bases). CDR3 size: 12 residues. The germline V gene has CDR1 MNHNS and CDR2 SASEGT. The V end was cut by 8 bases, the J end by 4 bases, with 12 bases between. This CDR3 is CASAGTGYEQYF. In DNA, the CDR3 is TGTGCCAGCGCGGGGACTGGATACGAGCAGTACTTC.

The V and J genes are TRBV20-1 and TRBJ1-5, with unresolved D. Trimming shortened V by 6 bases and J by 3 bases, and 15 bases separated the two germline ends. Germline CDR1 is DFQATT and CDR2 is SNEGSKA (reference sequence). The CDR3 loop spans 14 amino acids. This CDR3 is CSARAPTSNQPQHF. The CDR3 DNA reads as TGCAGTGCGAGGGCCCCCACCTCCAATCAGCCCCAGCATTTT.

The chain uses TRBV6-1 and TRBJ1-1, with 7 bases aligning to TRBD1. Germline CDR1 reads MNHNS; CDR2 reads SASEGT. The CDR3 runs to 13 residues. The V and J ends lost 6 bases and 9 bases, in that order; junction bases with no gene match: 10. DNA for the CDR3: TGTGCCAGCAGCCTTAATCGACAGGGTAAAGCTTTCTTT. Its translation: CASSLNRQGKAFF.

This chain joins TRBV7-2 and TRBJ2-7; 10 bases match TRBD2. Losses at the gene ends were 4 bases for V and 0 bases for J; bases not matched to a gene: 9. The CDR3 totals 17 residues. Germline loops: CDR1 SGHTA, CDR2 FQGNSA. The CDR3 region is CASSSIKAGGPSYEQYF. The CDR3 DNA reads TGTGCCAGCAGCTCCATAAAAGCGGGAGGGCCCTCCTACGAGCAGTACTTC.

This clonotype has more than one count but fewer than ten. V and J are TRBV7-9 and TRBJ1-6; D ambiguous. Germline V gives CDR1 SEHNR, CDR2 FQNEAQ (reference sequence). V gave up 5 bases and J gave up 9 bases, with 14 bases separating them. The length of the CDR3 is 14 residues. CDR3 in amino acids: CASSRGREGSPLHF. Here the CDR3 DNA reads TGTGCCAGCAGCCGAGGACGGGAGGGTTCACCCCTCCACTTT.

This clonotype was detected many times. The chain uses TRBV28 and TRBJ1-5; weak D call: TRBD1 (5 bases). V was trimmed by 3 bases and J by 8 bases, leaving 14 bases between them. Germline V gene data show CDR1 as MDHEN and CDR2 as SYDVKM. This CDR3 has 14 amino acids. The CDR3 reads CASSFGGSLKPQHF. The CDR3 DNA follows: TGTGCCAGCAGTTTCGGGGGGTCTCTGAAGCCCCAGCATTTT. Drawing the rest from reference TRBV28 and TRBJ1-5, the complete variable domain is DVKVTQSSRYLVKRTGEKVFLECVQDMDHENMFWYRQDPGLGLRLIYFSYDVKMKEKGDIPEGYSVSREKKERFSLILESASTNQTSMYLCASSFGGSLKPQHFGDGTRLSIL.

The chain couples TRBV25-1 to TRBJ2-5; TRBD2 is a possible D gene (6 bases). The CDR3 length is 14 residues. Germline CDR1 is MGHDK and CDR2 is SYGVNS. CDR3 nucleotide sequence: TGTGCATCTGACGGACTACCCGTGCCCGGGACCCAGTACTTC. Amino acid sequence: CASDGLPVPGTQYF.

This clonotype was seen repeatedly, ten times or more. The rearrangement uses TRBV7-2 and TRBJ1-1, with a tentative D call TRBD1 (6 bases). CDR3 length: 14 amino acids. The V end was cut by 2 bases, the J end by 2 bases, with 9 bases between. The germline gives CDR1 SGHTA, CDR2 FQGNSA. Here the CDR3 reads CASSLSGTNTEAFF. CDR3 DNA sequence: TGTGCCAGCAGCTTATCGGGGACAAACACTGAAGCTTTCTTT. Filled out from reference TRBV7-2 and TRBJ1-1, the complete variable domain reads GAGVSQSPSNKVTEKGKDVELRCDPISGHTALYWYRQSLGQGLEFLIYFQGNSAPDKSGLPSDRFSAERTGGSVSTLTIQRTQQEDSAVYLCASSLSGTNTEAFFGQGTRLTVV.

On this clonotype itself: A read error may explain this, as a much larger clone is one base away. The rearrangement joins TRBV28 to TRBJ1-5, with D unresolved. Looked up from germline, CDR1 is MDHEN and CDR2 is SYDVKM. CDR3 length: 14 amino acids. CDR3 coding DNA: TGTGCCAGCAGTCCCTCGGATAGCAGTCAGCCCCAGCATTTT. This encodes CASSPSDSSQPQHF.

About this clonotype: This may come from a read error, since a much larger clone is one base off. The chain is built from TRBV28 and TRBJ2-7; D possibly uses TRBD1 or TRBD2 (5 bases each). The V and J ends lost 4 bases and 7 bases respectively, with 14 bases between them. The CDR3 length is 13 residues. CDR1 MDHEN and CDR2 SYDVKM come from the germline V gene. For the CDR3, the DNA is TGTGCCAGCAGTTCGGGACCGGCCAGGGAGCAGTACTTC. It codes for CASSSGPAREQYF.

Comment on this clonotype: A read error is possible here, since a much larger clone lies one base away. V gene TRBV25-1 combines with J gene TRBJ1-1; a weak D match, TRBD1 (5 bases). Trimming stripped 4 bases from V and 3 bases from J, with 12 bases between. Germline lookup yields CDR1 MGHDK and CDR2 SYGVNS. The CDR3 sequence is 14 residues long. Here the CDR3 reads CASSVTGMDTEAFF. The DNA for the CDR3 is TGTGCCAGCAGTGTTACAGGTATGGACACTGAAGCTTTCTTT.

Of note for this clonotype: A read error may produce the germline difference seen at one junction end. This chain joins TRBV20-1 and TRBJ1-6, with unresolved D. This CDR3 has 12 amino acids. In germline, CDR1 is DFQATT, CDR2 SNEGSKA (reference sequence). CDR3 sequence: CSGRMGNSPHHF. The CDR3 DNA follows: TGCAGTGGACGGATGGGAAATTCACCCCACCACTTT.

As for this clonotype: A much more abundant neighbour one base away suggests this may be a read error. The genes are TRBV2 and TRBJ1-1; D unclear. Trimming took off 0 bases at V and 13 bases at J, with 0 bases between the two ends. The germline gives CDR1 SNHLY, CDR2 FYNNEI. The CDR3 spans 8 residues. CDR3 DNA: TGTGCCAGCAGTGAAGCTTTCTTT. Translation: CASSEAFF.

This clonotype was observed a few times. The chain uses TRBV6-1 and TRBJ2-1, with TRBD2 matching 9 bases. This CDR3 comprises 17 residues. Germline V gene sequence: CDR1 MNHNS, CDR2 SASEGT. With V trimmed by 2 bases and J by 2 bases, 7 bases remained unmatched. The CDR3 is CASSEKRLADTYNEQFF. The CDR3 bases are TGTGCCAGCAGTGAAAAAAGACTAGCGGATACCTACAATGAGCAGTTCTTC.

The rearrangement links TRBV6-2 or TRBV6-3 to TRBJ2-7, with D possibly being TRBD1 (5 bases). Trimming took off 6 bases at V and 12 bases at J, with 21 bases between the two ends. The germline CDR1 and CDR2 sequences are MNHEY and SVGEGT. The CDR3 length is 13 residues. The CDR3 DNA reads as TGTGCCAGCAGCGAGGAAGGCTGGACAACGGGGTACTTC. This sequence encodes CASSEEGWTTGYF.

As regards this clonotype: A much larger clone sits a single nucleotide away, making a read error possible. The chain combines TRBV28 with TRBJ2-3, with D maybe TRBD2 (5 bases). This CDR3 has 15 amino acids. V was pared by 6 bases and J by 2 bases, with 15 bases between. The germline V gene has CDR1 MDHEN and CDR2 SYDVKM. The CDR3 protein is CASRLPSGYTDTQYF. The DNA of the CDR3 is TGTGCCAGCAGGTTGCCCAGCGGATACACAGATACGCAGTATTTT.

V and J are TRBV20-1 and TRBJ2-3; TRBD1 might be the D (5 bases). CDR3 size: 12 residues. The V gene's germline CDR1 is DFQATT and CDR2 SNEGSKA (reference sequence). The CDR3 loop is CTPQGRTDTQYF. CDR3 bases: TGCACCCCCCAGGGAAGGACGGATACGCAGTATTTT.

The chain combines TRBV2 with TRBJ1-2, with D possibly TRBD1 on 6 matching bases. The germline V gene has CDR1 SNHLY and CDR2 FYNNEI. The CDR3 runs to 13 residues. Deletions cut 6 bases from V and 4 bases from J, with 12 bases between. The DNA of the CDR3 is TGTGCCAGCAGCCCGGGACACCCCTATGGCTACACCTTC. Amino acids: CASSPGHPYGYTF.

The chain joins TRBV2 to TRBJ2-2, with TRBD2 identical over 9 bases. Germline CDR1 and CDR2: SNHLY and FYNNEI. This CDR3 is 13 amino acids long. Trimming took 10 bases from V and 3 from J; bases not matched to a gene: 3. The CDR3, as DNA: TGTGCCAAATTAGCGGGAGACACCGGGGAGCTGTTTTTT. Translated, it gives CAKLAGDTGELFF.

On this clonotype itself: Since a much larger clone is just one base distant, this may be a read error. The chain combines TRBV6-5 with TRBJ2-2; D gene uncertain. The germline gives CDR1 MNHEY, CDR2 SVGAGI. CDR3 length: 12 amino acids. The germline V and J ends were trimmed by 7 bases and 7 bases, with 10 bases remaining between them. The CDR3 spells CASKDVRGELFF. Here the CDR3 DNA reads TGTGCCAGCAAGGATGTACGCGGGGAGCTGTTTTTT.

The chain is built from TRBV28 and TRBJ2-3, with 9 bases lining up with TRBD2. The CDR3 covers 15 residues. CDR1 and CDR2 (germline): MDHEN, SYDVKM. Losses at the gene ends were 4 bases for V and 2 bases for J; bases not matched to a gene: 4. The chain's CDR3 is CASSSSSGDTDTQYF. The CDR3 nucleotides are TGTGCCAGCAGTTCCTCTAGCGGGGACACAGATACGCAGTATTTT.

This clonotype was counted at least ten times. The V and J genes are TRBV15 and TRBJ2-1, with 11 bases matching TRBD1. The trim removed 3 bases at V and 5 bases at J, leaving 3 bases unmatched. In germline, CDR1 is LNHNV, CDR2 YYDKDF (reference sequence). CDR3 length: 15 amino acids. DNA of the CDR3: TGTGCCACCAGCAGGGACAGGGGGCGCGACAATGAGCAGTTCTTC. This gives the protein CATSRDRGRDNEQFF. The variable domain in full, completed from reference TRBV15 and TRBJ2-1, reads DAMVIQNPRYQVTQFGKPVTLSCSQTLNHNVMYWYQQKSSQAPKLLFHYYDKDFNNEADTPDNFQSRRPNTSFCFLDIRSPGLGDTAMYLCATSRDRGRDNEQFFGPGTRLTVL.

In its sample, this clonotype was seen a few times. The DNA of the CDR3 is TGTGCCAGCAGCCCCGGAAGGGTTAACTATGGCTACACCTTC. This sequence encodes CASSPGRVNYGYTF. The V call is TRBV7-9, the J call TRBJ1-2, with D unresolved. In germline, CDR1 is SEHNR, CDR2 FQNEAQ (reference sequence). CDR3 length equals 14 residues. The V gene lost 5 bases and the J gene lost 1 base, with 11 bases spanning the gap.

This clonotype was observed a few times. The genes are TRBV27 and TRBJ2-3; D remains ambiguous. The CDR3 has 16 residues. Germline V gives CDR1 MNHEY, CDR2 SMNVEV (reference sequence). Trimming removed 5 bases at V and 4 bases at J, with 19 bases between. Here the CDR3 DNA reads TGTGCCAGCAGTCCGTGGGTGACTCGTCCCGCAGATACGCAGTATTTT. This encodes CASSPWVTRPADTQYF.

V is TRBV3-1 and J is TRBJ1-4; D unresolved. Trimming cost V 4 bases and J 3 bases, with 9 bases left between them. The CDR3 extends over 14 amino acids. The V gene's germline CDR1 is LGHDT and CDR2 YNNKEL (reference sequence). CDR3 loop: CASSPWAPNEKLFF. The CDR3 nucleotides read TGTGCCAGCAGCCCTTGGGCCCCTAATGAAAAACTGTTTTTT.

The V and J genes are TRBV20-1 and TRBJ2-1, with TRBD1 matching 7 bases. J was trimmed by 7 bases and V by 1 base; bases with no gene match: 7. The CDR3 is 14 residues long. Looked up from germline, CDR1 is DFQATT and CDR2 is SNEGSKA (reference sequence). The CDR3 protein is CSARVGQRGNEQFF. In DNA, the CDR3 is TGCAGTGCTAGAGTGGGACAGCGTGGTAATGAGCAGTTCTTC.

The CDR3 sequence is CASIPGRGRYTEAFF. The CDR3 DNA reads TGTGCCAGCATCCCGGGCAGGGGGAGATACACTGAAGCTTTCTTT. The chain employs TRBV7-2 and TRBJ1-1; TRBD1 matches at 7 bases. The germline V gene encodes CDR1 SGHTA and CDR2 FQGNSA. J was trimmed by 3 bases and V by 7 bases; bases with no gene match: 11. This CDR3 comprises 15 residues.